This entry lists 32 T cell receptor beta chains sequenced from one sample in a study of OX40 agonist ivuxolimab in advanced cancers. Generated by immunoSEQ multiplex PCR, the TCRdb table keeps only in-frame clones and is missing some. Found here are about 76,000 clones, around 90% of them singletons; the top ten hold 13%. Sequencing used CD4+ or CD8+ T cells sorted from blood, obtained in a trial of the OX40 agonist ivuxolimab. The receptors were sampled from an adult with an advanced solid tumor such as melanoma, head and neck, liver or kidney cancer.

This clone turned up a few times. V and J are TRBV19 and TRBJ2-5; TRBD2 matches 9 bases. The CDR3 is made up of 16 amino acids. Germline CDR1 reads LNHDA; CDR2 reads SQIVND (reference sequence). Losses at the gene ends were 1 base for V and 5 bases for J; bases not matched to a gene: 8. CDR3 DNA sequence: TGTGCCAGTAGTATAGGGGCTAGCGGGGCGTCGGAGACCCAGTACTTC. It translates to CASSIGASGASETQYF. Full variable domain (outside the CDR3, taken from reference TRBV19 and TRBJ2-5): DGGITQSPKYLFRKEGQNVTLSCEQNLNHDAMYWYRQDPGQGLRLIYYSQIVNDFQKGDIAEGYSVSREKKESFPLTVTSAQKNPTAFYLCASSIGASGASETQYFGPGTRLLVL.

The chain combines TRBV5-1 with TRBJ1-4; 7 nucleotides agree with TRBD1. Germline CDR1 and CDR2: SGHRS and YFSETQ. CDR3 length: 16 residues. V lost 4 bases and J lost 5; bases outside the gene matches: 11. Here the CDR3 reads CASSRGTVRRNEKLFF. The CDR3, as DNA: TGCGCCAGCAGCCGGGGGACAGTCAGGCGAAATGAAAAACTGTTTTTT.

This chain joins TRBV7-8 and TRBJ1-5; D call uncertain. This CDR3 has 15 amino acids. The germline CDR1 and CDR2 sequences are SGHVS and FQNEAQ. Between the trimmed V and J ends, which lost 5 bases and 3 bases, there was a span of 14 bases. The CDR3 sequence: CASSPLRRNNQPQHF. Written as DNA, the CDR3 is TGTGCCAGCAGCCCACTACGCCGGAACAATCAGCCCCAGCATTTT.

This clone has a single count. The rearrangement links TRBV30 to TRBJ2-3; D remains unclear. Germline V lookup: CDR1 GTSNPN, CDR2 SVGIG (reference sequence). The germline V and J ends were trimmed by 2 bases and 2 bases, with 11 bases remaining between them. The CDR3 covers 14 residues. The chain's CDR3 is CAWSLSAVTDTQYF. The CDR3 DNA reads as TGTGCCTGGAGTTTGTCGGCTGTCACAGATACGCAGTATTTT.

The chain combines TRBV27 with TRBJ2-1, with D possibly being TRBD1 or TRBD2 (5 bases each). The CDR3 sequence is 13 residues long. Germline lookup yields CDR1 MNHEY and CDR2 SMNVEV (reference sequence). Between the trimmed V and J ends, which lost 4 bases and 4 bases, there was a span of 8 bases. The CDR3: CASSWGKYNEQFF. Here the CDR3 DNA reads TGTGCCAGCAGTTGGGGGAAATACAATGAGCAGTTCTTC.

This chain joins TRBV6-6 and TRBJ1-5, with D perhaps matching TRBD1 (6 bases). V dropped 7 bases and J dropped 3 bases, with 10 bases sitting between them. Looked up from germline, CDR1 is MNHNY and CDR2 is SVGAGI (reference sequence). This CDR3 is built from 13 residues. The CDR3, as DNA: TGTGCCAGCACTCCAGGGGACAATCAGCCCCAGCATTTT. Its translation is CASTPGDNQPQHF.

The chain recombines TRBV15 with TRBJ2-1, with TRBD2 identical over 13 bases. V lost 6 bases and J lost 6; bases outside the gene matches: 2. This CDR3 spans 14 amino acids. Germline CDR1 and CDR2: LNHNV and YYDKDF (reference sequence). CDR3 in amino acids: CATRGTSGVNEQFF. In DNA form, the CDR3 reads TGTGCCACCAGAGGGACTAGCGGGGTCAATGAGCAGTTCTTC.

V usage is TRBV27 and J usage is TRBJ2-1; 9 bases map to TRBD1. Per the germline V gene, CDR1 is MNHEY and CDR2 is SMNVEV (reference sequence). V trimming: 5 bases; J trimming: 7 bases; junction bases outside the gene matches: 21. The CDR3 spans 19 residues. The CDR3 region is CASSPLPGQGPLVRNEQFF. DNA of the CDR3: TGTGCCAGCAGTCCCCTCCCGGGACAGGGACCCTTAGTACGGAATGAGCAGTTCTTC.

The chain links TRBV10-3 to TRBJ2-5, with 9 positions matching TRBD2. With V trimmed by 3 bases and J by 3 bases, 5 bases remained unmatched. Germline V gene lookup returns CDR1 ENHRY and CDR2 SYGVKD. This CDR3 region has 15 residues. Here the CDR3 DNA reads TGTGCCATCAGTGAACTAGCGGGCCGAAAAGAGACCCAGTACTTC. Amino acids: CAISELAGRKETQYF.

The gene calls are TRBV30 and TRBJ1-5; D possibly corresponds to TRBD1 (5 bases). The CDR3 sequence is 13 residues long. The ends were cut back, 5 bases at V and 0 bases at J, with 8 bases in the middle. Germline-derived CDR1 and CDR2 are GTSNPN and SVGIG (reference sequence). The CDR3 DNA reads as TGTGCCTGGGGAGGGGATAGCAATCAGCCCCAGCATTTT. Translated: CAWGGDSNQPQHF.

The rearrangement links TRBV6-1 to TRBJ2-7; perhaps TRBD1 as D (6 bases). From germline, CDR1 is MNHNS and CDR2 SASEGT. This CDR3 has 15 amino acids. With 0 bases removed from V and 0 bases from J, the gap between germline ends came to 9 bases. CDR3 DNA: TGTGCCAGCAGTGAAGCAGACAGGCCCTCCTACGAGCAGTACTTC. Translated, it gives CASSEADRPSYEQYF.

The V gene is TRBV7-9, the J gene TRBJ1-4; 9 positions agree with TRBD1. J was trimmed by 8 bases and V by 2 bases; bases with no gene match: 9. CDR1 and CDR2 (germline): SEHNR, FQNEAQ (reference sequence). The CDR3 covers 16 residues. The CDR3 region is CASSLSAQGAGEKLFF. CDR3 in DNA: TGTGCCAGCAGCTTATCGGCACAGGGGGCAGGAGAAAAACTGTTTTTT.

CDR3 residues: CASLAKNIQYF. The CDR3 nucleotides read TGTGCCAGCCTAGCCAAAAACATTCAGTACTTC. V and J are TRBV25-1 and TRBJ2-4; D gene unclear. Trimming removed 8 bases from V and 0 bases from J, with 2 bases in between. Germline loops: CDR1 MGHDK, CDR2 SYGVNS. The CDR3 is 11 amino acids.

This clone was seen a handful of times. This chain joins TRBV6-5 and TRBJ1-2; TRBD1 agrees at 8 bases. Looked up from germline, CDR1 is MNHEY and CDR2 is SVGAGI. The junction had 6 bases not matched to a gene; V was cut back by 6 bases and J by 6 bases. The CDR3 sequence is 13 residues long. This CDR3 reads CASSPTGVHGYTF. The CDR3 region has the DNA TGTGCCAGCAGCCCGACAGGGGTTCATGGCTACACCTTC.

The CDR3 nucleotides are TGTGCCAGCGCCACCCCGGCAACCTACGAGCAGTACTTC. It encodes CASATPATYEQYF. This chain connects TRBV28 to TRBJ2-7; no definite D call. V was pared by 8 bases and J by 2 bases, with 13 bases between. CDR1 and CDR2 (germline): MDHEN, SYDVKM. CDR3 length: 13 residues.

The chain links TRBV11-2 to TRBJ2-2, with D possibly TRBD2 on 5 matching bases. Germline V gives CDR1 SGHAT, CDR2 FQNNGV. V shed 0 bases and J shed 7 bases, with 12 bases lying between them. The CDR3 runs to 15 residues. The CDR3 spells CASSLDRLAGGELFF. The CDR3 region has the DNA TGTGCCAGCAGCTTAGATCGGCTAGCTGGCGGGGAGCTGTTTTTT.

The V call is TRBV7-9, the J call TRBJ2-1, with unresolved D. Germline CDR1 SEHNR, CDR2 FQNEAQ (reference sequence). Trimming took 4 bases from V and 8 from J, leaving 15 bases between them. The CDR3 consists of 14 residues. The CDR3 nucleotides read TGTGCCAGCAGCTCCCCTGCTAGTACGCATGAGCAGTTCTTC. This translates into CASSSPASTHEQFF.

The chain links TRBV25-1 to TRBJ2-5; 7 bases match TRBD2. The tail of the sequence fits TRBJ2-7 better, so the J call may be wrong. The germline CDR1 and CDR2 sequences are MGHDK and SYGVNS. CDR3 length: 16 residues. CDR3 residues: CASSVPASGTTYEQYF. CDR3 nucleotide sequence: TGTGCCAGCAGTGTCCCAGCTAGCGGAACAACCTACGAGCAGTACTTC.

The chain uses TRBV28 and TRBJ2-1; D may be TRBD2 (5 bases). The V gene's germline CDR1 is MDHEN and CDR2 SYDVKM. The CDR3 length is 19 residues. Trimming stripped 5 bases from V and 0 bases from J, with 23 bases between. CDR3 in DNA: TGTGCCAGCAGTCCCGCAAGCGGTTATGAATTTAGCTCCTACAATGAGCAGTTCTTC. Amino acid sequence: CASSPASGYEFSSYNEQFF.

This clone appeared once. The V gene is TRBV5-6, the J gene TRBJ2-2; D might be TRBD2 (6 bases). V was pared by 5 bases and J by 3 bases, with 11 bases between. The CDR3 contains 14 residues. Per germline, CDR1 SGHDT and CDR2 YYEEEE. This chain's CDR3 is CASSSSGHTGELFF. The CDR3, as DNA: TGTGCCAGCAGTTCGAGCGGGCACACCGGGGAGCTGTTTTTT.

The genes are TRBV6-6 and TRBJ2-1; D uncertain. Germline V gene sequence: CDR1 MNHNY, CDR2 SVGAGI (reference sequence). The CDR3 consists of 14 residues. The ends were cut back, 4 bases at V and 2 bases at J, with 9 bases in the middle. Written as DNA, the CDR3 is TGTGCCAGCAGTTCCGGCGTGACCTACAATGAGCAGTTCTTC. Its translation is CASSSGVTYNEQFF.

This clone was seen a few times. The genes are TRBV11-2 and TRBJ1-4, with D uncertain. Germline loops: CDR1 SGHAT, CDR2 FQNNGV. The length of the CDR3 is 16 residues. V was trimmed by 0 bases and J by 5 bases, leaving 13 bases between them. Here the CDR3 reads CASSLDVASWNEKLFF. The CDR3 DNA reads as TGTGCCAGCAGCTTAGATGTTGCCAGCTGGAATGAAAAACTGTTTTTT.

The chain is built from TRBV6-5 and TRBJ2-3; D uncertain. Germline CDR1 reads MNHEY; CDR2 reads SVGAGI. CDR3 length: 14 residues. Trimming left V 5 bases short and J 3 bases short, with 12 bases between. The CDR3 sequence is CASSATSQTDTQYF. The DNA of the CDR3 is TGTGCCAGCAGTGCCACGTCGCAGACAGATACGCAGTATTTT.

The chain recombines TRBV29-1 with TRBJ1-2, with 9 bases that match TRBD1. In germline, CDR1 is SQVTM, CDR2 ANQGSEA. The CDR3 length is 13 residues. V shed 4 bases, J shed 6 bases, and the junction held 6 bases outside the gene matches. The CDR3 coding sequence is TGCAGCGTTGCCGGGACAGGGAGAGATGGCTACACCTTC. Its protein product is CSVAGTGRDGYTF.

This chain links TRBV27 with TRBJ2-2; no definite D call. The CDR3 has 15 amino acids. Germline values: CDR1 MNHEY, CDR2 SMNVEV (reference sequence). V gave up 3 bases and J gave up 0 bases, with 8 bases separating them. The CDR3 bases are TGTGCCAGCAGTTTGGGCAGCGCGAACACCGGGGAGCTGTTTTTT. Amino acid sequence: CASSLGSANTGELFF.

The CDR3 region is CASSQTGGSGANVLTF. In nucleotides, the CDR3 is TGTGCCAGCAGTCAGACGGGGGGCTCTGGGGCCAACGTCCTGACTTTC. J is TRBJ2-6 and V is TRBV6-4; 7 bases match TRBD2. Unmatched junction bases numbered 4, after V lost 5 bases and J lost 0 bases. There are 16 residues in the CDR3. CDR1 MRHNA and CDR2 SNTAGT come from the germline V gene.

This clone was found once. The rearrangement joins TRBV13 to TRBJ2-7; D unclear. Trimming took 3 bases from V and 6 from J, leaving 9 bases between them. The CDR3 has 12 amino acids. The germline V gene encodes CDR1 PRHDT and CDR2 FYEKMQ (reference sequence). CDR3 amino acids: CASSFGVGEQYF. The CDR3 DNA is TGTGCCAGCAGCTTTGGAGTAGGCGAGCAGTACTTC.

The chain combines TRBV11-2 with TRBJ2-1; TRBD2 is a possible D gene (6 bases). Trimming left V 4 bases short and J 0 bases short, with 10 bases between. Per the germline V gene, CDR1 is SGHAT and CDR2 is FQNNGV. The CDR3 consists of 15 residues. The CDR3 loop is CASSWGLSSYNEQFF. CDR3 coding DNA: TGTGCCAGCAGCTGGGGACTTTCCTCCTACAATGAGCAGTTCTTC.

The rearrangement joins TRBV5-8 to TRBJ1-4, with 7 nucleotides matching TRBD1. With 0 bases clipped from V and 11 bases from J, the junction kept 7 bases outside the gene matches. Germline lookup yields CDR1 SGHTS and CDR2 YDEGEE. The CDR3 spans 14 residues. Here the CDR3 reads CASSLGQGGWKLFF. DNA for the CDR3: TGTGCCAGCAGCTTGGGACAGGGAGGTTGGAAACTGTTTTTT.

The chain couples TRBV7-6 to TRBJ2-2; no firm D call. V gave up 1 base and J gave up 7 bases, with 10 bases separating them. Germline CDR1 and CDR2: SGHVS and FNYEAQ. The CDR3 is 14 amino acids. The CDR3 sequence is CASSLVGEIGELFF. The CDR3 coding sequence is TGTGCCAGCAGCTTAGTAGGAGAAATCGGGGAGCTGTTTTTT.

The V and J genes are TRBV6-5 and TRBJ2-7; a weak D match, TRBD1 (5 bases). The CDR3 sequence is 14 residues long. Germline-derived CDR1 and CDR2 are MNHEY and SVGAGI. Trimming removed 0 bases at V and 4 bases at J, with 10 bases between. The CDR3 protein is CASSYSPGSYEQYF. The CDR3 bases are TGTGCCAGCAGTTACTCGCCAGGGTCTTACGAGCAGTACTTC.

Points on this clone: The sample carries other DNA sequences with the same CDR3. The chain carries TRBV7-2 and TRBJ2-7; no clear D. CDR1 and CDR2 (germline): SGHTA, FQGNSA. The V and J ends lost 1 base and 7 bases respectively, with 8 bases between them. The CDR3 covers 12 residues. The CDR3 nucleotides are TGTGCCAGCAGCTTAGGGGTGGGGGAGCAGTACTTC. It yields the protein CASSLGVGEQYF.